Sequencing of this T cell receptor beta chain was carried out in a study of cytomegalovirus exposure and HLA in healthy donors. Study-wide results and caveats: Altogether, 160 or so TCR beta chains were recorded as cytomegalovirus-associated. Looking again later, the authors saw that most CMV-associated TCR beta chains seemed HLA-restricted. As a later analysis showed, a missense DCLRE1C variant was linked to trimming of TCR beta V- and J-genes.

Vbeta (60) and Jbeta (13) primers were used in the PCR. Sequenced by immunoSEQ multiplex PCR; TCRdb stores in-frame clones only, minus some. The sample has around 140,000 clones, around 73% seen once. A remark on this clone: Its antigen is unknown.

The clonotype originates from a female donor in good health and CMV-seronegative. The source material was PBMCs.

The DNA for the CDR3 is TGTGCCAGCAGTCGCACGGGAGTCAGCAATCAGCCCCAGCATTTT. It yields the protein CASSRTGVSNQPQHF. V gene TRBV6-1 combines with J gene TRBJ1-5; D is uncertain. Trimming took off 5 bases at V and 1 base at J, with 12 bases between the two ends. The CDR3 spans 15 residues. CDR1 is MNHNS and CDR2 is SASEGT in the germline V gene.